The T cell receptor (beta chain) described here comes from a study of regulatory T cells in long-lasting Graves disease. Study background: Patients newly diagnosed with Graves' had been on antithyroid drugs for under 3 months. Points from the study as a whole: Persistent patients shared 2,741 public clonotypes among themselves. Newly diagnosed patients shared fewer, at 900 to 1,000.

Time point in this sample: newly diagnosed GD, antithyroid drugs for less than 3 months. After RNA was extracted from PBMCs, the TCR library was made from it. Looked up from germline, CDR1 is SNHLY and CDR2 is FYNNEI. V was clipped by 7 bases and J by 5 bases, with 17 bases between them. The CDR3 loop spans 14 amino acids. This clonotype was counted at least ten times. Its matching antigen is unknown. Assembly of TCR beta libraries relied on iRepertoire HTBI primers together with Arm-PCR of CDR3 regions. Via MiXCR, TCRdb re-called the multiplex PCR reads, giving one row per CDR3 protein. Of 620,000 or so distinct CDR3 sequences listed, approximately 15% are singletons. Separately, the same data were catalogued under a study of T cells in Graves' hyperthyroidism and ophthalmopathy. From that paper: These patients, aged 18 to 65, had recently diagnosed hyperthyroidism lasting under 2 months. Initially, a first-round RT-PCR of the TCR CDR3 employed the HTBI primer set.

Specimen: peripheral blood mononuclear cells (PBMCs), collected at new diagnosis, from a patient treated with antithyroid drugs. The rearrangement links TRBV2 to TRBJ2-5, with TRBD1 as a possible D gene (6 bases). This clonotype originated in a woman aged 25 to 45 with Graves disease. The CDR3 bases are TGTGCCAGCATGAACCCGGGACAAGGGGAGACCCAGTACTTC. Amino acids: CASMNPGQGETQYF.